The clone carrying this T cell receptor (beta chain) was observed many times. CDR3 size: 15 residues. Trimming shortened V by 1 base and J by 5 bases, and 9 bases separated the two germline ends. The germline CDR1 and CDR2 sequences are KGHSH and LQKENI. These data come from a study of early T cells in non-severe SARS-CoV-2 infection. Separate cDNA molecules each had unique molecular identifiers attached to them. TCRdb ran MiXCR on the 5' RACE reads and lists one entry per CDR3 protein. This sample has tens of thousands of distinct CDR3 sequences, with about 6.4% found just once. The genes are TRBV18 and TRBJ1-6; D not resolved. The sequence was collected from an adult who was a healthcare worker with PCR-confirmed SARS-CoV-2 infection or an uninfected control (not recorded which). Sequencing was performed on whole blood, taken at baseline. CDR3 DNA sequence: TGTGCCAGCTCACCACTGGGAGGCGATAATTCACCCCTCCACTTT. Residues: CASSPLGGDNSPLHF.